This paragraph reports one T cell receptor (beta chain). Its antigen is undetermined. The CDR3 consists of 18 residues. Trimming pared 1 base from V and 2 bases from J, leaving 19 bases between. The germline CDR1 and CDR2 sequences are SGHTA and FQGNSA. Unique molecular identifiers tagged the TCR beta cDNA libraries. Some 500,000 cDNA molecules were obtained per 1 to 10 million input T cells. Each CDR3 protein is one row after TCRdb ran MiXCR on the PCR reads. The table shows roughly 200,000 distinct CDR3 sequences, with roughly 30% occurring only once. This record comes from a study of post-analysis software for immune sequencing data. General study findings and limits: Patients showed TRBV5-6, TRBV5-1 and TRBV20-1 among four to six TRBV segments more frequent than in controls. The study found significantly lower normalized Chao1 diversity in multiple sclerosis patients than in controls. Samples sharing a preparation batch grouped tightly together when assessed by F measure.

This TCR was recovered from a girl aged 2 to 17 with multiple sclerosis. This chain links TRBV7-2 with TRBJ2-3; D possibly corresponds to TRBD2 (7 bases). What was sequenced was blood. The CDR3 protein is CASSLGGWRGRFTDTQYF. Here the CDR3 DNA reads TGTGCCAGCAGCTTAGGGGGGTGGCGGGGGCGGTTCACAGATACGCAGTATTTT.